The 2 T cell receptor beta chains below all came from one sample that was sequenced in a study of OX40 agonist ivuxolimab in advanced cancers. Repertoires were generated with immunoSEQ multiplex PCR, while TCRdb's copy carries only in-frame clones and drops some. This sample has about 79,000 clones; 80% to 95% occur once, and the top ten carry around 0.53%. The sample consisted of CD4+ or CD8+ T cells sorted from blood, taken in a trial of the OX40 agonist ivuxolimab. The source is an adult with an advanced solid tumor such as melanoma, head and neck, liver or kidney cancer.

The chain has TRBV5-6 and TRBJ1-2; D may be TRBD1 (5 bases). V lost 3 bases and J lost 4, with 16 bases in between. The CDR3 runs to 15 residues. CDR1 is SGHDT, CDR2 YYEEEE, per germline. The CDR3 DNA is TGTGCCAGCAGCTCATATCCCGAGACAGTCTATGGCTACACCTTC. Translation gives CASSSYPETVYGYTF.

The V call is TRBV27, the J call TRBJ2-6, with 10 bases lining up with TRBD1. Trimming at V came to 3 bases and at J to 0 bases, leaving 5 bases not matched to a gene. Germline V gives CDR1 MNHEY, CDR2 SMNVEV (reference sequence). This CDR3 has 18 residues. CDR3 coding DNA: TGTGCCAGCAGTTTCACGGGACAGGGGTTCTCTGGGGCCAACGTCCTGACTTTC. Translating gives CASSFTGQGFSGANVLTF.